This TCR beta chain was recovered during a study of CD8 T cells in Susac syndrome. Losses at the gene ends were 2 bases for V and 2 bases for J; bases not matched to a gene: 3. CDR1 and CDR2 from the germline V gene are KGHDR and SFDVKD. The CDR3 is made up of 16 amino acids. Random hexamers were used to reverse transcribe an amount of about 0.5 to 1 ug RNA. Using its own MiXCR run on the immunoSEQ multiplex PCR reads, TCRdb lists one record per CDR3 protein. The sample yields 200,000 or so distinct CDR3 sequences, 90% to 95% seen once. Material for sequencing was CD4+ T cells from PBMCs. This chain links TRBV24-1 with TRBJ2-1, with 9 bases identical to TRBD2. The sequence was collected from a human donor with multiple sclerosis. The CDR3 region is CATSDWREGPYNEQFF. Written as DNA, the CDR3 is TGTGCCACCAGTGATTGGCGGGAGGGGCCCTACAATGAGCAGTTCTTC.